This TCR beta chain was identified during a study of blood T cells in healthy people across ages. Next came a second PCR, run for about 7 to 12 cycles, which used a sample-barcoded 5' primer along with a J-beta primer mix. TCRdb re-called the 5' RACE reads through MiXCR, storing one row per CDR3 protein. The sample shows roughly 800,000 distinct CDR3 sequences, 20% to 25% of them seen only once. In addition, the sample was reused for a study of T cells of mothers and their children. That study adds: With the M1S primer of the second PCR, sample barcodes and 2-4 random nucleotides were added. Normalized overlap was always slightly, never significantly, higher in related than unrelated mother-child pairs. At a sensitivity of around 100 clones per million clonotypes, no persistent microchimeric T cell clones appeared.

Sequencing used blood. This clonotype originated in a boy between 10 and 17 years old in good health.

CDR3 nucleotides: TGTGCCAGCAGCTTACGTGCGTCAGGGAGCTCCTACGAGCAGTACTTC. Translating gives CASSLRASGSSYEQYF. The V gene is TRBV7-9, the J gene TRBJ2-7; either TRBD1 or TRBD2 may supply D (5 bases each). The V end lost 2 bases, the J end lost 0 bases, and 14 bases lay between the germline ends. CDR3 size: 16 residues. Germline V gene data show CDR1 as SEHNR and CDR2 as FQNEAQ (reference sequence).